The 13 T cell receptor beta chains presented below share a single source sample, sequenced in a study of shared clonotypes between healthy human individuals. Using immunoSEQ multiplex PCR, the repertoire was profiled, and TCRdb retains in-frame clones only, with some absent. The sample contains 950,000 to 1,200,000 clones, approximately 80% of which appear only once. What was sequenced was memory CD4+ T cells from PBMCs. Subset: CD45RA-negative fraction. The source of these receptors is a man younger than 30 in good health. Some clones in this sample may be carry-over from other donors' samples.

CDR3 loop: CASSSGSGTWNSYEQYF. DNA for the CDR3: TGCGCCAGCAGCTCGGGGTCGGGGACATGGAACTCCTACGAGCAGTACTTC. The chain links TRBV5-1 to TRBJ2-7, with D possibly being TRBD1 (6 bases). Germline CDR1 reads SGHRS; CDR2 reads YFSETQ. The CDR3 sequence is 17 residues long. Trimming took off 3 bases at V and 0 bases at J, with 19 bases between the two ends.

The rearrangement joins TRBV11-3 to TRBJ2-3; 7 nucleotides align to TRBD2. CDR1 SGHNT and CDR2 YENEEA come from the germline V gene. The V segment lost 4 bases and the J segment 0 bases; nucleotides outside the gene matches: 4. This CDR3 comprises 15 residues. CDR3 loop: CASSSGLWSTDTQYF. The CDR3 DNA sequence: TGTGCCAGCAGCTCGGGACTATGGAGCACAGATACGCAGTATTTT.

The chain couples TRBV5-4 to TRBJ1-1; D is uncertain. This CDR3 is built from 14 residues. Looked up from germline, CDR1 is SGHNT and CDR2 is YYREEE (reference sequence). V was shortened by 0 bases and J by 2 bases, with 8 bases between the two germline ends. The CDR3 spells CASSLVGSNTEAFF. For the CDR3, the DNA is TGTGCCAGCAGCTTGGTCGGCAGTAACACTGAAGCTTTCTTT. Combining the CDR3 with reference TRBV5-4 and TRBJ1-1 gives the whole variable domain ETGVTQSPTHLIKTRGQQVTLRCSSQSGHNTVSWYQQALGQGPQFIFQYYREEENGRGNFPPRFSGLQFPNYSSELNVNALELDDSALYLCASSLVGSNTEAFFGQGTRLTVV.

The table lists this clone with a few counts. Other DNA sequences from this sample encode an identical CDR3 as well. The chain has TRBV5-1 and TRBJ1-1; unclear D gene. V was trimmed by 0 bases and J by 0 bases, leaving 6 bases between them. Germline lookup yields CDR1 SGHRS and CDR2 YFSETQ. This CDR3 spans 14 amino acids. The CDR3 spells CASSLDRMNTEAFF. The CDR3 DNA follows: TGCGCCAGCAGCTTGGACAGAATGAACACTGAAGCTTTCTTT.

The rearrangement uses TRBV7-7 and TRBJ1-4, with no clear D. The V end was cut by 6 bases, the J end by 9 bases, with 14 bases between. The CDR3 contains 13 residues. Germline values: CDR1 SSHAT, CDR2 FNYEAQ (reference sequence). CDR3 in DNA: TGTGCCAGCAGTACCGACGCAGGTCAAAAACTGTTTTTT. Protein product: CASSTDAGQKLFF.

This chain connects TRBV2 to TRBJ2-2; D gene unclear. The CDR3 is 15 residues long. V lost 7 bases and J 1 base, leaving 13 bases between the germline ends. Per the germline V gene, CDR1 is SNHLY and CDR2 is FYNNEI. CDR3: CASTGLSGNTGELFF. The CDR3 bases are TGTGCCAGCACTGGTTTGTCCGGGAACACCGGGGAGCTGTTTTTT.

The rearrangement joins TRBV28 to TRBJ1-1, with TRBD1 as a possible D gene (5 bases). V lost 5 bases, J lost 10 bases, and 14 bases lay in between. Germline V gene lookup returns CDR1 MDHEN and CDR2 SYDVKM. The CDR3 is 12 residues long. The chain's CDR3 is CASSIQTEGAFF. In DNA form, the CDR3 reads TGTGCCAGCAGTATCCAGACAGAGGGAGCTTTCTTT.

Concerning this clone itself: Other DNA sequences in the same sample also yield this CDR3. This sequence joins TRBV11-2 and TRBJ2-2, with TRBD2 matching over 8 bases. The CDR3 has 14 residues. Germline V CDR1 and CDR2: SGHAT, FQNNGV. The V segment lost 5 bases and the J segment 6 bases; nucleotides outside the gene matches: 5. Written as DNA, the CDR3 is TGTGCCAGCAGCCCCAGCGGGAGCGCCGGGGAGCTGTTTTTT. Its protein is CASSPSGSAGELFF.

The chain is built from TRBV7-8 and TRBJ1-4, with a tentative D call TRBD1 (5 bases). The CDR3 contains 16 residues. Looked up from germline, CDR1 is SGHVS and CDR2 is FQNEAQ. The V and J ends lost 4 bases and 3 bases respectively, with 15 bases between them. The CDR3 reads CASSSRGRRSNEKLFF. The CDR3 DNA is TGTGCCAGCAGCTCACGGGGACGTAGATCTAATGAAAAACTGTTTTTT.

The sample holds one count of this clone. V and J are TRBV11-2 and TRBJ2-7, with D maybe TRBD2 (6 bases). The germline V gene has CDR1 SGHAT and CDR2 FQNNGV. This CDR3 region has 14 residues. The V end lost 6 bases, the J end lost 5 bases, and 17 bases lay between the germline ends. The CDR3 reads CASRPIRGRNEQYF. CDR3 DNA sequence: TGTGCCAGCAGGCCCATCCGGGGGAGGAACGAGCAGTACTTC. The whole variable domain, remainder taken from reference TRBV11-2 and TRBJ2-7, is EAGVAQSPRYKIIEKRQSVAFWCNPISGHATLYWYQQILGQGPKLLIQFQNNGVVDDSQLPKDRFSAERLKGVDSTLKIQPAKLEDSAVYLCASRPIRGRNEQYFGPGTRLTVT.

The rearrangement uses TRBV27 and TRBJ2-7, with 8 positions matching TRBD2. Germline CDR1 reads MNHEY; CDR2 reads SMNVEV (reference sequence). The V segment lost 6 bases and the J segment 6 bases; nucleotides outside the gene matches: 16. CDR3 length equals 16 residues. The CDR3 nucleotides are TGTGCCAGCAGCTTTACCCGGGGGAGCGGGAGATCCGAGCAGTACTTC. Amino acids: CASSFTRGSGRSEQYF.

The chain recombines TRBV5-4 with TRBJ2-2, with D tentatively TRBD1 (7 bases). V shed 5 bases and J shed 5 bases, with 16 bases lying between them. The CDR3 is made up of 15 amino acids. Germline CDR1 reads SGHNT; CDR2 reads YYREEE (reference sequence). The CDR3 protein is CASRERQGGTGELFF. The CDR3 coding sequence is TGTGCCAGCAGAGAGAGGCAGGGGGGAACCGGGGAGCTGTTTTTT.

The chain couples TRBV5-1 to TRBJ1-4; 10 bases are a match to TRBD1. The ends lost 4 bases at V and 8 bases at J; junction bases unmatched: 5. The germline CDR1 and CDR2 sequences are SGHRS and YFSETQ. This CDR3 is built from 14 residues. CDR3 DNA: TGCGCCAGCAGCATGGGACAGGGGACGGAAAAACTGTTTTTT. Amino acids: CASSMGQGTEKLFF.